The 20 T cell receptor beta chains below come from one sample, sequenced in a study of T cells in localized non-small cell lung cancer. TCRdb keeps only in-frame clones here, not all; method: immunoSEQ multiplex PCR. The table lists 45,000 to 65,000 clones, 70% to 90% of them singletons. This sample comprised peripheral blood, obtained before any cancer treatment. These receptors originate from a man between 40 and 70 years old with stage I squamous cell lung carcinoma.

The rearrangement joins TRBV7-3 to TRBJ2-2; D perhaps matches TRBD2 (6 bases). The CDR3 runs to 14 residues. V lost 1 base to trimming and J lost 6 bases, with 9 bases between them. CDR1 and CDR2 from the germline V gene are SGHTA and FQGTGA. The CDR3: CASSLRAGSGELFF. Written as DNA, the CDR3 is TGTGCCAGCAGCTTAAGGGCGGGGTCCGGGGAGCTGTTTTTT. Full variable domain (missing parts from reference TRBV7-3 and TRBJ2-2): GAGVSQTPSNKVTEKGKYVELRCDPISGHTALYWYRQSLGQGPEFLIYFQGTGAADDSGLPNDRFFAVRPEGSVSTLKIQRTERGDSAVYLCASSLRAGSGELFFGEGSRLTVL.

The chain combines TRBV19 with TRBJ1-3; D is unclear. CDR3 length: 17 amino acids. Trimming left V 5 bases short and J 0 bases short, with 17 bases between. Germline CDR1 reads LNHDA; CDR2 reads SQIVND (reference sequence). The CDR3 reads CASSYMPGTDSGNTIYF. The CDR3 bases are TGTGCCAGTAGTTACATGCCAGGAACCGACTCTGGAAACACCATATATTTT.

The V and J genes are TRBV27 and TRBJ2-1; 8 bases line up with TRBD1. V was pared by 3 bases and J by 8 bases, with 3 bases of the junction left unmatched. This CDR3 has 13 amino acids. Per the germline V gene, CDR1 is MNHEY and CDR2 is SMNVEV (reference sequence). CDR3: CASSFSGGHEQFF. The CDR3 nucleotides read TGTGCCAGCAGTTTTTCAGGGGGCCATGAGCAGTTCTTC.

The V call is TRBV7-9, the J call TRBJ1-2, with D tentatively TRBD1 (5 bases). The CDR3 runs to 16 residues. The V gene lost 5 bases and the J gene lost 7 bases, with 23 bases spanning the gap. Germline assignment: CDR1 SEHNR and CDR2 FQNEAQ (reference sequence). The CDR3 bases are TGTGCCAGCAGCCGCGGTACGGGACGGAGTGACTCTGGCTACACCTTC. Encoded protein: CASSRGTGRSDSGYTF.

The CDR3 protein is CASSYQQGLTGELFF. DNA of the CDR3: TGCGCCAGCAGCTACCAGCAGGGCCTCACCGGGGAGCTGTTTTTT. The genes are TRBV5-1 and TRBJ2-2; D is perhaps TRBD1 (5 bases). V was trimmed by 3 bases and J by 4 bases, leaving 13 bases between them. The CDR3 is 15 amino acids. Germline CDR1 SGHRS, CDR2 YFSETQ.

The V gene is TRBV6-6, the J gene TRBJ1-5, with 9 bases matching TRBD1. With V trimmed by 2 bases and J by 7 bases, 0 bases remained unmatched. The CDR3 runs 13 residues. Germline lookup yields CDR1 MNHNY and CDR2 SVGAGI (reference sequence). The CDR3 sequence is CASSYDRGQPQHF. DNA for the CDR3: TGTGCCAGCAGTTACGACAGGGGGCAGCCCCAGCATTTT.

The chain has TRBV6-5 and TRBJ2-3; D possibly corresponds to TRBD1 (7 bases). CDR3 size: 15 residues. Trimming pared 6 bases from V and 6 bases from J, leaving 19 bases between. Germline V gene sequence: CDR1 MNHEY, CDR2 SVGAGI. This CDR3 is CASSRGTGSRDTQYF. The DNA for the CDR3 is TGTGCCAGCAGCAGGGGGACTGGGAGTCGGGATACGCAGTATTTT.

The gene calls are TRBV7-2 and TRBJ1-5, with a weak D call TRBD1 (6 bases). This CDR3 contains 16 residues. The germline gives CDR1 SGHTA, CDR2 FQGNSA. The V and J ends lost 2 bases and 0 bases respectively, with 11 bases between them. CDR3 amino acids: CASSLWLGGSNQPQHF. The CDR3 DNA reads TGTGCCAGCAGCTTATGGTTAGGGGGTAGCAATCAGCCCCAGCATTTT.

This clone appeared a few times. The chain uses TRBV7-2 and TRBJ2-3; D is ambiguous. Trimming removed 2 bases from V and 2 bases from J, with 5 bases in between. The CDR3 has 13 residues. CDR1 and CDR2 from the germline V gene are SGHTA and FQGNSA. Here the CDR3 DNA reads TGTGCCAGCAGCTTACTCCTCACAGATACGCAGTATTTT. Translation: CASSLLLTDTQYF.

DNA for the CDR3: TGTGCCAGCAGCCCTTTAATGGTCCCGGAGACCAAAAACATTCAGTACTTC. Residues: CASSPLMVPETKNIQYF. This chain joins TRBV7-2 and TRBJ2-4; no firm D call. The ends were cut back, 5 bases at V and 2 bases at J, with 19 bases in the middle. CDR1 is SGHTA and CDR2 is FQGNSA in the germline V gene. CDR3 size: 17 residues.

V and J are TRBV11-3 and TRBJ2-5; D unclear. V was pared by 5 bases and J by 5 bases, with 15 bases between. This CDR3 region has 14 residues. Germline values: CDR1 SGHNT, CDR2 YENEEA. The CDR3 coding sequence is TGTGCCAGCAGCCTCGGTCCGGGTGACGAGACCCAGTACTTC. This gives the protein CASSLGPGDETQYF.

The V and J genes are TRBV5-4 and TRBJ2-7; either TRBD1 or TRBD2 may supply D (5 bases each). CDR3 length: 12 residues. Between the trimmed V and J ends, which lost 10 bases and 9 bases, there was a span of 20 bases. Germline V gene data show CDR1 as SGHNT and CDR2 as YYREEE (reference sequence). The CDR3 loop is CASRTPQGRQYF. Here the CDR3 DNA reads TGTGCCTCCCGGACACCCCAAGGGAGGCAGTACTTC. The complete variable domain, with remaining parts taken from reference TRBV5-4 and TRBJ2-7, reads ETGVTQSPTHLIKTRGQQVTLRCSSQSGHNTVSWYQQALGQGPQFIFQYYREEENGRGNFPPRFSGLQFPNYSSELNVNALELDDSALYLCASRTPQGRQYFGPGTRLTVT.

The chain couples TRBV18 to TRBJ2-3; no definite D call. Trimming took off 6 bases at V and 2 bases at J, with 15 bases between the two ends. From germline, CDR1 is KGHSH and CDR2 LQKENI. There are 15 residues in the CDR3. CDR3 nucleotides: TGTGCCAGCTCCCCTTCGGCGGCGGTCACAGATACGCAGTATTTT. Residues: CASSPSAAVTDTQYF.

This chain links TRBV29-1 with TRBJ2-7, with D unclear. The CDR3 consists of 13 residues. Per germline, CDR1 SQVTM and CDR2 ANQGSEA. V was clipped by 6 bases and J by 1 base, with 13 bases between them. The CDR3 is CSVRLTRSYEQYF. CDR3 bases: TGCAGCGTGAGACTGACCCGATCCTACGAGCAGTACTTC.

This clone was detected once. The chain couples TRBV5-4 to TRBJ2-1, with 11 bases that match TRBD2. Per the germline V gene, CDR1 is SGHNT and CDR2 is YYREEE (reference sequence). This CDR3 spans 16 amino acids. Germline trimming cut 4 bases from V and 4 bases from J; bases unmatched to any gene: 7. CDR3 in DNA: TGTGCCAGCAGCGTGGGTGGGACTAGCGGTTACAATGAGCAGTTCTTC. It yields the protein CASSVGGTSGYNEQFF.

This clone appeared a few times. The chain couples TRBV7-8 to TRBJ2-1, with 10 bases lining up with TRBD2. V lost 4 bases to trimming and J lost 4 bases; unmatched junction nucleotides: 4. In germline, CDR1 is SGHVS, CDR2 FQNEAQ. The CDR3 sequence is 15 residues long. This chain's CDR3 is CASSSRTSGYNEQFF. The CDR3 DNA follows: TGTGCCAGCAGCTCCCGGACTAGCGGTTACAATGAGCAGTTCTTC.

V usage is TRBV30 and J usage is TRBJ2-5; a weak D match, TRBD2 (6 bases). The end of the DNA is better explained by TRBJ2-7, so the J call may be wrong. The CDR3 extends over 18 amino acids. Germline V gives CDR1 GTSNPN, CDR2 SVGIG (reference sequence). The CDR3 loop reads CAWIRPNGGLASLYEQYF. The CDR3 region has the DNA TGTGCCTGGATAAGGCCCAACGGCGGGCTAGCGTCTCTCTACGAGCAGTACTTC.

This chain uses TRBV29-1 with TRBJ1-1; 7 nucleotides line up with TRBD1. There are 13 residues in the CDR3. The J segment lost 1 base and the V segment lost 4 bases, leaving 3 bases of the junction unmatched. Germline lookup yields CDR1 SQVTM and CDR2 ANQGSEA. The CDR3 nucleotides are TGCAGCGTTGTTAGGGGGCCGAACACTGAAGCTTTCTTT. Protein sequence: CSVVRGPNTEAFF.

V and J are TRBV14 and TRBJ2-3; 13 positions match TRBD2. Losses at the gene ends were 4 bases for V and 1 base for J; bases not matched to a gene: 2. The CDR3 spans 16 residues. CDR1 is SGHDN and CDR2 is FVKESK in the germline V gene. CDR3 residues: CASSPGLAGGTDTQYF. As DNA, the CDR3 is TGTGCCAGCAGCCCTGGACTAGCGGGAGGCACAGATACGCAGTATTTT. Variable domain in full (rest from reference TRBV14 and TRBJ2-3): EAGVTQFPSHSVIEKGQTVTLRCDPISGHDNLYWYRRVMGKEIKFLLHFVKESKQDESGMPNNRFLAERTGGTYSTLKVQPAELEDSGVYFCASSPGLAGGTDTQYFGPGTRLTVL.

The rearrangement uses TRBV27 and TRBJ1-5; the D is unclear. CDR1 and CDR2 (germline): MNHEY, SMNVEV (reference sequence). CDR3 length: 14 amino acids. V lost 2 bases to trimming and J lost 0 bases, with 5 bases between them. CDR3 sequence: CASSLGLSNQPQHF. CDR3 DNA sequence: TGTGCCAGCAGTTTAGGACTTAGCAATCAGCCCCAGCATTTT.